This T cell receptor (beta chain) originates from a study of shared clonotypes between healthy human individuals. With regard to this clone: What it recognizes is unknown. Other DNA sequences in the sample encode the same CDR3.

The study, taken as a whole, reports: In general, naive subsets displayed greater estimated richness than memory subsets did.

Generated by immunoSEQ multiplex PCR, the TCRdb table keeps only in-frame clones and is missing some. This table has 1.6 million or so clones, roughly 97% appearing once. The V gene lost 1 base and the J gene lost 2 bases, with 5 bases spanning the gap. Germline V gene sequence: CDR1 MNHEY, CDR2 SVGAGI. This CDR3 spans 14 amino acids. All donors were Caucasian adults living in Nashville, Tennessee. The sample was naive CD4+ T cells sorted from blood. Stated subset: CD45RA+ positively selected. The receptor comes from a man in his thirties or forties in good health. The rearrangement joins TRBV6-5 to TRBJ2-2; no clear D gene. This CDR3 is CASSYFTNTGELFF. The CDR3 coding sequence is TGTGCCAGCAGTTACTTCACTAACACCGGGGAGCTGTTTTTT.